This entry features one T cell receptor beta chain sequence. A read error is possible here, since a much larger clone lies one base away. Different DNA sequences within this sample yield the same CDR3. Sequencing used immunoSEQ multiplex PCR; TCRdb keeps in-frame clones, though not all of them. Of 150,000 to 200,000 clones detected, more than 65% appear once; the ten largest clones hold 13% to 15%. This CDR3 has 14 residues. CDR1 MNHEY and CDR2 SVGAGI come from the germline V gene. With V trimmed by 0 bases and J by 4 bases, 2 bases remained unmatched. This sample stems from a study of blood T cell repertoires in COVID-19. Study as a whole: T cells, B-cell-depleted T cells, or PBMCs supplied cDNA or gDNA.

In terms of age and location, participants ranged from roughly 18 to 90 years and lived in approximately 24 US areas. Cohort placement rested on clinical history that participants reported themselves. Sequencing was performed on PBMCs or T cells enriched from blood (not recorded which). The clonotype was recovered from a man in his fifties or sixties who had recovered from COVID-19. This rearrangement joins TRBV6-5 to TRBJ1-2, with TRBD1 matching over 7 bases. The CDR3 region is CASSYSGGVYGYTF. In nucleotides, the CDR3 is TGTGCCAGCAGTTACTCAGGGGGCGTCTATGGCTACACCTTC.